A selection of T cell receptor beta chains follows, all from one sample in a study of blood T cell repertoires in COVID-19. Repertoires were generated with immunoSEQ multiplex PCR, while TCRdb's copy carries only in-frame clones and drops some. The sample lists some 140,000 clones, 84% seen once, with around 5.5% in the top ten. The sequenced material came from PBMCs or T cells enriched from blood (not recorded which). Receptors were obtained from a man in his forties or fifties with acute COVID-19. CDR3s include the opening cysteine and the closing phenylalanine or tryptophan. A D gene is named only where the DNA matches it firmly. For some rows the clone size is stated as once, few or many, or as a class when expanded; others skip it.

TRBV16	-	-	TRBJ2-3	TGTGCCAGCAGCCAATCGGGGGCCGCAGATACGCAGTATTTT	CASSQSGAADTQYF
TRBV11-2	-	TRBD2	TRBJ2-1	TGTGCCAGCAGCTCAAGCGGGACGGACAATGAGCAGTTCTTC	CASSSSGTDNEQFF
TRBV28	few	-	TRBJ1-5	TGTGCCAGCAGTTTGAGGACAGTTTATCAGCCCCAGCATTTT	CASSLRTVYQPQHF
TRBV11-2	-	-	TRBJ2-3	TGTGCCAGCAGCTTAGGCGGATCCACAGATACGCAGTATTTT	CASSLGGSTDTQYF
TRBV5-6	-	TRBD1	TRBJ1-1	TGTGCCAGCAGCCCGACAGGGATTACTTACCCGAACACTGAAGCTTTCTTT	CASSPTGITYPNTEAFF
TRBV5-6	few	-	TRBJ1-2	TGTGCCAGCAGCCATCGACGGGGAGGAGGTGGCTACACCTTC	CASSHRRGGGGYTF
TRBV5-1	-	-	TRBJ1-1	TGCGCCAGCAGCTTGGAGGGGTGGATGAACACTGAAGCTTTCTTT	CASSLEGWMNTEAFF
TRBV14	-	TRBD1	TRBJ1-2	TGTGCCAGCAGCTCCGGACAGGACTATGGCTACACCTTC	CASSSGQDYGYTF
TRBV10-2	-	-	TRBJ1-2	TGCGCCAGCAGTGCCGGCAGGGTAAATGGCTACACCTTC	CASSAGRVNGYTF
TRBV28	-	-	TRBJ2-1	TGTGCCAGCATGACTGGCGGATATAACCCCTACAATGAGCAGTTCTTC	CASMTGGYNPYNEQFF
TRBV7-9	-	TRBD1	TRBJ1-1	TGTGCCAGCAGCCATACAGGGGGCAACTACCGTGTGGCTTTCTTT	CASSHTGGNYRVAFF
TRBV7-9	-	-	TRBJ1-3	TGTGCCAGCAGTGGAGCCATCTACTCAGGGGAACTCTCTGGAAACACCATATATTTT	CASSGAIYSGELSGNTIYF
TRBV7-9	-	-	TRBJ2-5	TGTGCCAGCAGCTTAAATCGAGAGACCCAGTACTTC	CASSLNRETQYF
TRBV5-6	-	-	TRBJ2-3	TGTGCCAGCAGCTTAGAACTTCCCACAGATACGCAGTATTTT	CASSLELPTDTQYF
TRBV9	-	-	TRBJ2-1	TGTGCCAGCAGCGATAGCCGTGAGCAGTTCTTC	CASSDSREQFF
TRBV13	-	-	TRBJ2-1	TGTGCCAGCTTGCAGGGTCCCTACAATGAGCAGTTCTTC	CASLQGPYNEQFF
TRBV19	-	TRBD2	TRBJ2-4	TGTGCCAGTAGTATATCTCCGGGAGGGATCAAAAACATTCAGTACTTC	CASSISPGGIKNIQYF
TRBV5-6	-	TRBD2	TRBJ2-7	TGTGCCAGCAGCTTGGGTGGTAGCGGGGCCCCCTACGAGCAGTACTTC	CASSLGGSGAPYEQYF
TRBV19	-	-	TRBJ2-7	TGTGCCAGTAGCGACAGCTACGAGCAGTACTTC	CASSDSYEQYF
TRBV6-5	-	TRBD2	TRBJ2-7	TGTGCCAGCAGTAAGAGCGGGAGGAGGAACGAGCAGTACTTC	CASSKSGRRNEQYF
TRBV19	-	-	TRBJ1-5	TGTGCCAGTAGTGGTCCCCTCGGGTATCAGCCCCAGCATTTT	CASSGPLGYQPQHF
TRBV30	-	-	TRBJ2-2	TGTGCCTGGACTAGGAATCTCGGGAACACCGGGGAGCTGTTTTTT	CAWTRNLGNTGELFF
TRBV5-6	-	TRBD1	TRBJ1-2	TGTGCCAGCAGCTATTGGGACAGGGGGACTGTCTATGGCTACACCTTC	CASSYWDRGTVYGYTF
TRBV7-9	-	-	TRBJ1-5	TGTGCCAGCAGCTTAGATGGCTATCAGCCCCAGCATTTT	CASSLDGYQPQHF
TRBV15	-	TRBD1	TRBJ1-5	TGTGCCACCAGCAGATCTTGGGGGAATGGACAGGGTTATCAGCCCCAGCATTTT	CATSRSWGNGQGYQPQHF
TRBV6-6	-	TRBD2	TRBJ2-3	TGTGCCAGCAGCCGAACTAGCGGGGGGCTAATGACTAGCACAGATACGCAGTATTTT	CASSRTSGGLMTSTDTQYF
TRBV6-5	-	TRBD1	TRBJ1-4	TGTGCCAGCAGCCTGGGACAGGGTAATGAAAAACTGTTTTTT	CASSLGQGNEKLFF
TRBV18	-	-	TRBJ2-2	TGTGCCAGCCCGAGGGACACCGGGGAGCTGTTTTTT	CASPRDTGELFF